This T cell receptor (beta chain) was captured in a study of PD-1 blockade in classical Hodgkin lymphoma. Germline CDR1 is SGHRS and CDR2 is YFSETQ. The J segment lost 0 bases and the V segment lost 0 bases, leaving 6 bases of the junction unmatched. There are 16 residues in the CDR3. Details on this clone: Its antigen is not identified.

In every patient, relapse followed autologous stem cell transplantation, while exposure to brentuximab vedotin differed. Produced via immunoSEQ multiplex PCR; TCRdb's table is partial and in-frame only. The data hold approximately 98,000 clones, with 80% to 90% observed a single time. Study-wide results and limits: By C4D1, diversity of CD4+ TCRs had risen significantly, whereas that of CD8+ TCRs had not. Undefined causes, possibly disease activity or prior therapy, underlie the repertoire differences.

The gene calls are TRBV5-1 and TRBJ2-7; 7 nucleotides line up with TRBD1. This receptor was identified in a human donor with classical Hodgkin lymphoma. Material: peripheral blood mononuclear cells (PBMCs), obtained before the second cycle of nivolumab. The CDR3 DNA reads TGCGCCAGCAGCTTGGAGTCGTACAGGGGCTCCTACGAGCAGTACTTC. It yields the protein CASSLESYRGSYEQYF.